The clone carrying this TCR beta chain was observed at least ten times. TCR beta VDJ and CDR3 were profiled, and genomic DNA was the template. One entry per CDR3 protein, called by TCRdb with MiXCR from the reads. The data hold 150,000 to 200,000 distinct CDR3 sequences, with 40% to 55% observed a single time. The data belong to a study of CD8+CD57+ T cells in acquired aplastic anemia. Turning to the study itself: The study obtained an average of roughly 2.9 ug of DNA from sorted CD4+ and CD8+ cells.

J gave up 8 bases and V 6 bases, and 8 bases lay outside the gene matches. Germline V gene lookup returns CDR1 MNHNS and CDR2 SASEGT. The CDR3 is made up of 13 amino acids. All sequencing subjects had displayed CD8+CD57+ cell expansion on flow cytometry. Among the patients, none had received any therapy at the time of blood sampling. The clonotype was recovered from a human donor with aplastic anemia. The specimen was sorted CD4+, CD8+, or CD8+CD57+ T cells (not recorded which) from PBMCs. The chain uses TRBV6-1 and TRBJ1-2; TRBD1 agrees at 8 bases. CDR3 sequence (DNA): TGTGCCAGCAGGACGACAGGGGCGCAAGGCTACACCTTC. It translates to CASRTTGAQGYTF.